A single sample gave rise to the 20 T cell receptor beta chains below, sequenced in a study of PD-1 blockade in classical Hodgkin lymphoma. Measured with immunoSEQ multiplex PCR; TCRdb has only the in-frame clones, and not every one. The sample has some 6,900 clones, around 78% seen once. The patients all showed relapse after autologous stem cell transplantation, while their brentuximab vedotin exposure varied. The sample was peripheral blood mononuclear cells (PBMCs), taken before the second cycle of nivolumab. These receptors came from a human donor with classical Hodgkin lymphoma.

This clone came up a few times. This chain uses TRBV27 with TRBJ2-6; 7 nucleotides match TRBD2. This CDR3 spans 16 amino acids. Trimming took 6 bases from V and 1 from J; bases not matched to a gene: 6. Per the germline V gene, CDR1 is MNHEY and CDR2 is SMNVEV (reference sequence). CDR3 region: CASRQSGGSGANVLTF. CDR3 sequence (DNA): TGTGCCAGCAGACAATCCGGGGGGTCTGGGGCCAACGTCCTGACTTTC.

There are a few counts of this clone. V and J are TRBV7-9 and TRBJ1-5; TRBD1 is a possible D gene (6 bases). The CDR3 totals 17 residues. Looked up from germline, CDR1 is SEHNR and CDR2 is FQNEAQ (reference sequence). V was cut by 5 bases and J by 1 base, with 18 bases left in between. The CDR3 nucleotides read TGTGCCAGCAGCCCCATGGGGGGGCAGGGCAGCAATCAGCCCCAGCATTTT. Encoded protein: CASSPMGGQGSNQPQHF.

The chain joins TRBV6-1 to TRBJ2-7, with D uncertain. In germline, CDR1 is MNHNS, CDR2 SASEGT. This CDR3 contains 12 residues. The germline V and J ends were trimmed by 6 bases and 7 bases, with 13 bases remaining between them. Here the CDR3 DNA reads TGTGCCAGCAGGTTGTCTGTATGGGAGCAGTACTTC. Amino acids: CASRLSVWEQYF.

The V and J genes are TRBV19 and TRBJ1-5; perhaps TRBD1 as D (5 bases). Germline loops: CDR1 LNHDA, CDR2 SQIVND (reference sequence). Trimming took off 3 bases at V and 5 bases at J, with 8 bases between the two ends. The CDR3 is 13 residues long. CDR3 DNA sequence: TGTGCCAGTAGTATGGTGGGGGATCAGCCCCAGCATTTT. Amino acids: CASSMVGDQPQHF.

The chain links TRBV6-1 to TRBJ1-2, with a possible D match to TRBD1 (6 bases). From germline, CDR1 is MNHNS and CDR2 SASEGT. This CDR3 contains 13 residues. V gave up 6 bases and J gave up 2 bases, with 10 bases separating them. In DNA form, the CDR3 reads TGTGCCAGCAGCCGGCAGGGGAACTATGGCTACACCTTC. It encodes CASSRQGNYGYTF.

This clone was observed a single time. This chain links TRBV6-5 with TRBJ2-7, with D possibly matching TRBD1 (5 bases). The V gene's germline CDR1 is MNHEY and CDR2 SVGAGI. This CDR3 spans 13 amino acids. V was pared by 6 bases and J by 6 bases, with 15 bases between. The DNA of the CDR3 is TGTGCCAGCAGCGGACCTAGGGGTCCCGAGCAGTACTTC. Translation gives CASSGPRGPEQYF.

The chain links TRBV9 to TRBJ2-1; TRBD2 agrees at 7 bases. From germline, CDR1 is SGDLS and CDR2 YYNGEE. V gave up 5 bases and J gave up 9 bases; unmatched junction bases: 8. CDR3 length: 13 residues. The CDR3 region is CASSYGGMSEQFF. The CDR3 coding sequence is TGTGCCAGCAGTTACGGGGGGATGAGTGAGCAGTTCTTC.

The chain links TRBV5-6 to TRBJ1-2, with a tentative D call TRBD1 (5 bases). CDR3 length: 14 amino acids. Deletions cut 0 bases from V and 2 bases from J, with 8 bases between. Per the germline V gene, CDR1 is SGHDT and CDR2 is YYEEEE. The CDR3 sequence: CASSLGDRNYGYTF. In DNA, the CDR3 is TGTGCCAGCAGCTTGGGTGACAGAAACTATGGCTACACCTTC. The full variable domain, completed using reference TRBV5-6 and TRBJ1-2, is DAGVTQSPTHLIKTRGQQVTLRCSPKSGHDTVSWYQQALGQGPQFIFQYYEEEERQRGNFPDRFSGHQFPNYSSELNVNALLLGDSALYLCASSLGDRNYGYTFGSGTRLTVV.

This chain joins TRBV7-6 and TRBJ2-7, with 9 bases identical to TRBD2. In germline, CDR1 is SGHVS, CDR2 FNYEAQ. J was trimmed by 5 bases and V by 3 bases; bases with no gene match: 8. The CDR3 has 15 amino acids. Written as DNA, the CDR3 is TGTGCCAGCAGCTTTGGTCGGATAGCGGGAGACGAGCAGTACTTC. It is translated as CASSFGRIAGDEQYF.

V and J are TRBV7-9 and TRBJ2-5; the match to TRBD1 covers 9 bases. With the DNA end fitting TRBJ2-7 better, the J assignment may be wrong. CDR1 SEHNR and CDR2 FQNEAQ come from the germline V gene (reference sequence). This CDR3 region has 16 residues. CDR3 bases: TGTGCCAGCAGCCCATCAGGGACAGGGTTTTTCCACGAGCAGTACTTC. This codes for CASSPSGTGFFHEQYF.

This chain links TRBV6-4 with TRBJ1-2; D gene ambiguous. Trimming removed 3 bases from V and 2 bases from J, with 13 bases in between. The CDR3 contains 15 residues. Germline V gene sequence: CDR1 MRHNA, CDR2 SNTAGT. CDR3 residues: CASSEDGGQNYGYTF. CDR3 nucleotide sequence: TGTGCCAGCAGTGAAGATGGAGGGCAGAACTATGGCTACACCTTC.

This clone has only one observation. This rearrangement joins TRBV5-4 to TRBJ2-3; D unclear. Germline V gives CDR1 SGHNT, CDR2 YYREEE (reference sequence). V lost 0 bases to trimming and J lost 1 base, with 3 bases between them. CDR3 length equals 13 residues. The CDR3 here is CASSLVGTDTQYF. Written as DNA, the CDR3 is TGTGCCAGCAGCTTGGTGGGCACAGATACGCAGTATTTT.

By proportion, this clone is medium-sized. The rearrangement joins TRBV6-6 to TRBJ2-1; 7 bases are shared with TRBD2. Germline lookup yields CDR1 MNHNY and CDR2 SVGAGI (reference sequence). With V trimmed by 5 bases and J by 2 bases, 9 bases remained unmatched. CDR3 length: 16 residues. The DNA of the CDR3 is TGTGCCAGCAGTAGGGACTACCCGGACGCCTACAATGAGCAGTTCTTC. Protein: CASSRDYPDAYNEQFF.

The J gene is TRBJ1-2, the V gene TRBV29-1, with 9 bases that match TRBD1. The junction had 2 bases not matched to a gene; V was cut back by 4 bases and J by 8 bases. The CDR3 length is 11 residues. Germline V CDR1 and CDR2: SQVTM, ANQGSEA. The CDR3 spells CSVATGGGYTF. CDR3 nucleotides: TGCAGCGTTGCTACAGGGGGCGGCTACACCTTC.

The table lists this clone with a few counts. CDR3 nucleotides: TGTGCCAGCAGACGGACAGGGGGTGTGGGGGCTGAAGCTTTCTTT. Translated: CASRRTGGVGAEAFF. The gene calls are TRBV27 and TRBJ1-1; 10 bases are shared with TRBD1. CDR3 size: 15 residues. Trimming took 6 bases from V and 6 from J; bases not matched to a gene: 10. CDR1 is MNHEY and CDR2 is SMNVEV in the germline V gene (reference sequence).

Within the sample, this clone is medium-sized. The genes are TRBV14 and TRBJ2-1; possibly TRBD2 for D (5 bases). The V gene's germline CDR1 is SGHDN and CDR2 FVKESK. This CDR3 has 16 amino acids. Trimming cost V 4 bases and J 5 bases, with 18 bases left between them. The CDR3 nucleotides read TGTGCCAGCAGCCGATTGGACTTCGGGTTCGACAATGAGCAGTTCTTC. It yields the protein CASSRLDFGFDNEQFF.

V gene TRBV7-1 combines with J gene TRBJ1-2; TRBD1 aligns across 7 bases. TRBV7-1 is an ORF, with its function uncertain. There are 15 residues in the CDR3. With V trimmed by 4 bases and J by 4 bases, 9 bases remained unmatched. The CDR3 region is CASSLGEGGAYGYTF. The CDR3 coding sequence is TGTGCCAGCAGCTTGGGGGAAGGGGGCGCCTATGGCTACACCTTC.

CDR3 sequence (DNA): TGTGCCAGCAGCTTAGGCCTTGGGACAGGGAGCTTAAATCAGCCCCAGCATTTT. This gives the protein CASSLGLGTGSLNQPQHF. The V gene is TRBV13, the J gene TRBJ1-5, with 9 bases matching TRBD1. The germline gives CDR1 PRHDT, CDR2 FYEKMQ (reference sequence). The CDR3 consists of 18 residues. With 0 bases clipped from V and 4 bases from J, the junction kept 10 bases outside the gene matches.

This clone was found a few times. CDR3 DNA sequence: TGCGCCAGCAGCCTTCAGAGGGGACACATCTCCTACGAGCAGTACTTC. It encodes CASSLQRGHISYEQYF. V usage is TRBV4-3 and J usage is TRBJ2-7; perhaps TRBD1 as D (6 bases). CDR1 is LGHNA and CDR2 is YSLEER in the germline V gene. Trimming cost V 4 bases and J 0 bases, with 16 bases left between them. This CDR3 has 16 amino acids.

For the CDR3, the DNA is TGTGCCAGCAGTTCTGAGCGGGAGGGCCGGAATACGCAGTATTTT. Its protein product is CASSSEREGRNTQYF. The chain joins TRBV7-9 to TRBJ2-3; 10 bases agree with TRBD2. Germline lookup yields CDR1 SEHNR and CDR2 FQNEAQ (reference sequence). V shed 6 bases, J shed 7 bases, and the junction held 10 bases outside the gene matches. CDR3 length: 15 residues.